A single sample is the source of the 20 T cell receptor beta chains below, sequenced in a study of T cells after yellow fever vaccination. TCRdb reprocessed the 5' RACE reads with MiXCR, giving one entry per CDR3 protein. The data show about 300,000 distinct CDR3 sequences, about 10% seen once. The sequencing here drew on CD4+ T cells sorted from PBMCs, taken 5 days after the yellow fever booster vaccination. These receptors were taken from a young man who received the YFV17D yellow fever vaccine.

This clonotype was counted only a few times. The chain uses TRBV28 and TRBJ1-6, with no clear D. V lost 7 bases and J 9 bases, leaving 7 bases between the germline ends. This CDR3 is built from 11 residues. CDR1 is MDHEN, CDR2 SYDVKM, per germline. The CDR3: CASTTGSPLHF. DNA of the CDR3: TGTGCCAGCACCACGGGTTCACCCCTCCACTTT.

The sample holds many counts of this clonotype. This chain links TRBV5-1 with TRBJ2-7; D is possibly TRBD1 (6 bases). The CDR3 spans 12 residues. V lost 6 bases, J lost 3 bases, and 10 bases lay in between. Germline V gives CDR1 SGHRS, CDR2 YFSETQ. The CDR3 spells CASTRDNYEQYF. The CDR3 DNA sequence: TGCGCCAGCACCCGGGACAACTACGAGCAGTACTTC. Full variable domain (outside the CDR3, taken from reference TRBV5-1 and TRBJ2-7): KAGVTQTPRYLIKTRGQQVTLSCSPISGHRSVSWYQQTPGQGLQFLFEYFSETQRNKGNFPGRFSGRQFSNSRSEMNVSTLELGDSALYLCASTRDNYEQYFGPGTRLTVT.

Ten or more counts support this clonotype. The V and J genes are TRBV5-5 and TRBJ2-2; D gene uncertain. This CDR3 region has 15 residues. V gave up 0 bases and J gave up 4 bases, with 10 bases separating them. Germline V gene data show CDR1 as SGHKS and CDR2 as YYEKEE (reference sequence). The CDR3 DNA sequence: TGTGCCAGCAGCTTGGAAGGCCGACCCACCGGGGAGCTGTTTTTT. Protein sequence: CASSLEGRPTGELFF.

J is TRBJ2-1 and V is TRBV7-2, with 9 nucleotides matching TRBD1. Germline V gives CDR1 SGHTA, CDR2 FQGNSA. This CDR3 has 17 residues. V lost 3 bases to trimming and J lost 7 bases; unmatched junction nucleotides: 13. In DNA, the CDR3 is TGTGCCAGCAGCTTCCACTCGGTCCCGGGACAGGGAAATGAGCAGTTCTTC. Protein product: CASSFHSVPGQGNEQFF.

The sample holds a few counts of this clonotype. V usage is TRBV20-1 and J usage is TRBJ1-5, with 7 bases identical to TRBD1. Germline assignment: CDR1 DFQATT and CDR2 SNEGSKA (reference sequence). V was pared by 3 bases and J by 11 bases, with 19 bases of the junction left unmatched. The CDR3 consists of 16 residues. CDR3 amino acids: CSASPLDRDLGLAQHF. CDR3 nucleotides: TGCAGTGCTAGTCCCCTTGACAGGGACCTCGGCCTAGCCCAGCATTTT.

This clonotype showed up many times. CDR3 coding DNA: TGTGCCAGCAGCTTCGGGGGCTCAAACACTGAAGCTTTCTTT. This gives the protein CASSFGGSNTEAFF. This rearrangement joins TRBV11-2 to TRBJ1-1, with D possibly matching TRBD1 (6 bases). Trimming took 3 bases from V and 2 from J, leaving 10 bases between them. This CDR3 spans 14 amino acids. Per the germline V gene, CDR1 is SGHAT and CDR2 is FQNNGV.

The table lists this clonotype with many counts. V usage is TRBV4-3 and J usage is TRBJ1-1; weak D call: TRBD1 (6 bases). CDR3 length equals 13 residues. The V and J ends lost 0 bases and 5 bases respectively, with 7 bases between them. Germline V gene sequence: CDR1 LGHNA, CDR2 YSLEER. CDR3 amino acids: CASSQEQGTEAFF. The CDR3 bases are TGCGCCAGCAGCCAAGAGCAGGGGACTGAAGCTTTCTTT.

This clonotype was counted a few times. The rearrangement joins TRBV7-2 to TRBJ1-1; D is possibly TRBD1 (6 bases). From germline, CDR1 is SGHTA and CDR2 FQGNSA. V was shortened by 1 base and J by 10 bases, with 13 bases between the two germline ends. This CDR3 contains 13 residues. CDR3 DNA sequence: TGTGCCAGCAGCTTAGGGACAGTCAGAGGAGCTTTCTTT. Translated: CASSLGTVRGAFF.

The chain links TRBV10-3 to TRBJ2-1, with 9 bases that match TRBD2. The ends lost 0 bases at V and 4 bases at J; junction bases unmatched: 1. The germline CDR1 and CDR2 sequences are ENHRY and SYGVKD. The CDR3 runs to 15 residues. For the CDR3, the DNA is TGTGCCATCAGTGAGTCGCTAGCGGGGTACAATGAGCAGTTCTTC. Its translation is CAISESLAGYNEQFF.

Many counts were recorded for this clonotype. This sequence joins TRBV6-1 and TRBJ1-2; D is uncertain. Germline values: CDR1 MNHNS, CDR2 SASEGT. CDR3 size: 17 residues. Trimming removed 3 bases at V and 8 bases at J, with 25 bases between. This CDR3 reads CASSETPLSAATEGYTF. DNA for the CDR3: TGTGCCAGCAGTGAGACCCCTCTCAGCGCAGCGACGGAGGGCTACACCTTC.

The V gene is TRBV11-3, the J gene TRBJ2-1; D might be TRBD2 (7 bases). The germline V and J ends were trimmed by 5 bases and 2 bases, with 13 bases remaining between them. CDR1 and CDR2 from the germline V gene are SGHNT and YENEEA. The CDR3 runs 15 residues. CDR3 nucleotide sequence: TGTGCCAGCAGCCCTCGGGGGGCCGCCTACAATGAGCAGTTCTTC. Amino acids: CASSPRGAAYNEQFF.

This chain uses TRBV6-5 with TRBJ1-2; TRBD1 is a possible D gene (6 bases). V shed 6 bases and J shed 13 bases, with 21 bases lying between them. This CDR3 is 13 amino acids long. Germline V gene data show CDR1 as MNHEY and CDR2 as SVGAGI. CDR3 region: CASRRITGTVGTF. Here the CDR3 DNA reads TGTGCCAGCAGACGAATCACAGGGACGGTAGGCACCTTC.

This clonotype was found a few times. V is TRBV6-1 and J is TRBJ2-3; no firm D call. This CDR3 comprises 14 residues. CDR1 MNHNS and CDR2 SASEGT come from the germline V gene. V was shortened by 4 bases and J by 4 bases, with 12 bases between the two germline ends. In nucleotides, the CDR3 is TGTGCCAGCAGTGTAGACCCCGCGGCAGATACGCAGTATTTT. It specifies CASSVDPAADTQYF.

This clonotype was found many times. The chain combines TRBV7-8 with TRBJ2-1; tentative D call: TRBD2 (5 bases). Germline V gene lookup returns CDR1 SGHVS and CDR2 FQNEAQ. The CDR3 extends over 14 amino acids. V was cut by 5 bases and J by 6 bases, with 14 bases left in between. CDR3 DNA: TGTGCCAGCAGCGATCTTGGACTTGTCAATGAGCAGTTCTTC. Encoded protein: CASSDLGLVNEQFF.

This clonotype turned up a few times. The V call is TRBV12-3 or TRBV12-4, the J call TRBJ2-3; D may be TRBD2 (5 bases). The CDR3 is 14 residues long. V lost 6 bases and J 1 base, leaving 11 bases between the germline ends. CDR3 DNA sequence: TGTGCCAGCAGGGCCCTCGGGGGCACAGATACGCAGTATTTT. This translates into CASRALGGTDTQYF.

This clonotype was counted ten times or more. This chain links TRBV9 with TRBJ2-1; 12 bases map to TRBD2. V shed 3 bases and J 6 bases; nucleotides not matched to a gene: 13. CDR3 length: 18 residues. The V gene's germline CDR1 is SGDLS and CDR2 YYNGEE. The CDR3 protein is CASSENTRGTSGPNEQFF. The CDR3 DNA reads TGTGCCAGCAGCGAAAACACGAGGGGGACTAGCGGGCCCAATGAGCAGTTCTTC.

The chain recombines TRBV6-6 with TRBJ1-2; possible D gene TRBD1, 6 bases. V lost 4 bases and J 10 bases, leaving 19 bases between the germline ends. Germline CDR1 and CDR2: MNHNY and SVGAGI (reference sequence). The CDR3 is 14 amino acids. CDR3 DNA sequence: TGTGCCAGCAGTTCCACCGGGACACGGAACGCCTACACCTTC. It is translated as CASSSTGTRNAYTF.

In nucleotides, the CDR3 is TGCAGTGCTCCTCGGGGCACTGAAGCTTTCTTT. Amino acids: CSAPRGTEAFF. The chain uses TRBV20-1 and TRBJ1-1; D gene unclear. CDR3 length: 11 amino acids. Trimming shortened V by 5 bases and J by 4 bases, and 8 bases separated the two germline ends. Germline CDR1 reads DFQATT; CDR2 reads SNEGSKA (reference sequence).

This clonotype was found a few times. This chain connects TRBV27 to TRBJ2-5; D may correspond to TRBD1 or TRBD2 (5 bases each). The CDR3 loop spans 15 amino acids. The ends were cut back, 5 bases at V and 7 bases at J, with 20 bases in the middle. Germline V gives CDR1 MNHEY, CDR2 SMNVEV (reference sequence). CDR3 sequence reads: CASSASHGSGRTQYF. The CDR3 DNA is TGTGCCAGCAGTGCTTCCCACGGGTCGGGGCGGACCCAGTACTTC.

J is TRBJ2-7 and V is TRBV15; maybe TRBD2 (6 bases). The CDR3 sequence is 14 residues long. V gave up 0 bases and J gave up 6 bases, with 12 bases separating them. CDR1 and CDR2 (germline): LNHNV, YYDKDF (reference sequence). CDR3 region: CATSREWRGAEQYF. CDR3 DNA sequence: TGTGCCACCAGCAGAGAATGGAGGGGTGCCGAGCAGTACTTC. Full variable domain (rest looked up from reference TRBV15 and TRBJ2-7): DAMVIQNPRYQVTQFGKPVTLSCSQTLNHNVMYWYQQKSSQAPKLLFHYYDKDFNNEADTPDNFQSRRPNTSFCFLDIRSPGLGDTAMYLCATSREWRGAEQYFGPGTRLTVT.